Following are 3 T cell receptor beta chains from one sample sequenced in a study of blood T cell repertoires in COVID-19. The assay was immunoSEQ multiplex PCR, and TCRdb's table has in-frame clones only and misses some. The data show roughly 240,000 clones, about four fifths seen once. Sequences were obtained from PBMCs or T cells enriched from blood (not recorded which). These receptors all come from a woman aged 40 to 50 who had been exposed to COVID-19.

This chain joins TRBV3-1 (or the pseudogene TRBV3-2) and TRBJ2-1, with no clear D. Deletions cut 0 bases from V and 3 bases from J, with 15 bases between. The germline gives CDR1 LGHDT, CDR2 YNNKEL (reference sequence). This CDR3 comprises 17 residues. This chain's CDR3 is CASSQEETPSRYNEQFF. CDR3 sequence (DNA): TGTGCCAGCAGCCAAGAGGAGACTCCTTCCCGCTACAATGAGCAGTTCTTC.

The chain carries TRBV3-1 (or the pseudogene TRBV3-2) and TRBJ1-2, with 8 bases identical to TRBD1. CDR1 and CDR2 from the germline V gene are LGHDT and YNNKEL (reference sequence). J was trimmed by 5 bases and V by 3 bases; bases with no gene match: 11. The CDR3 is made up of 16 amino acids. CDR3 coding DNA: TGTGCCAGCAGCCACGAAACGGGACAGGAAGTGTATGGCTACACCTTC. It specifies CASSHETGQEVYGYTF.

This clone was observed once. Here the CDR3 reads CATSRYSQTGGGPDTQYF. The CDR3 DNA reads as TGTGCCACCAGCAGATACTCCCAGACAGGGGGAGGCCCAGATACGCAGTATTTT. This chain joins TRBV15 and TRBJ2-3, with 9 positions matching TRBD1. CDR1 and CDR2 (germline): LNHNV, YYDKDF (reference sequence). The trim removed 2 bases at V and 4 bases at J, leaving 13 bases unmatched. The length of the CDR3 is 18 residues.